This TCR beta chain was sequenced in a study of technical replicates of blood from a handful of donors. Losses at the gene ends were 6 bases for V and 7 bases for J; bases not matched to a gene: 7. CDR1 and CDR2 (germline): MNHEY, SVGAGI. CDR3 size: 15 residues. Produced via immunoSEQ multiplex PCR; TCRdb's table is partial and in-frame only. The table has 100,000 or so clones, roughly 95% seen once. The receptor comes from a human donor in good health. The chain has TRBV6-5 and TRBJ1-5; 12 bases map to TRBD1. The source material was T cells isolated from PBMCs. The CDR3 here is CASRPGTGGAQPQHF. CDR3 nucleotide sequence: TGTGCCAGCAGACCCGGGACAGGGGGCGCCCAGCCCCAGCATTTT.